These 4 T cell receptor beta chains were all obtained from the same sample, sequenced in a study of T cell responses to AZD1222 COVID-19 vaccine. Clones were read by immunoSEQ multiplex PCR, and TCRdb kept only the in-frame ones, dropping some. The data show 90,000 to 130,000 clones, with roughly 89% seen just once and roughly 3% held by the top ten. The sample consisted of peripheral blood, taken on day 0 of MenACWY control vaccination. Receptors were obtained from an adult in good health.

The chain recombines TRBV2 with TRBJ2-3; 8 nucleotides agree with TRBD2. The J segment lost 7 bases and the V segment lost 3 bases, leaving 9 bases of the junction unmatched. CDR1 is SNHLY, CDR2 FYNNEI, per germline. This CDR3 is 15 amino acids long. This chain's CDR3 is CASSDGSGGGYTQYF. Here the CDR3 DNA reads TGTGCCAGCAGTGATGGTAGCGGCGGGGGGTATACGCAGTATTTT.

The chain is built from TRBV20-1 and TRBJ2-7; a weak D match, TRBD2 (6 bases). The CDR3 length is 14 residues. Between the trimmed V and J ends, which lost 3 bases and 2 bases, there was a span of 14 bases. CDR1 DFQATT and CDR2 SNEGSKA come from the germline V gene (reference sequence). Here the CDR3 reads CSASMGPGAYEQYF. The DNA for the CDR3 is TGCAGTGCTAGTATGGGACCGGGGGCCTACGAGCAGTACTTC.

The chain has TRBV6-6 and TRBJ2-7; D remains unclear. V lost 2 bases, J lost 1 base, and 3 bases lay in between. The germline V gene encodes CDR1 MNHNY and CDR2 SVGAGI (reference sequence). This CDR3 has 12 residues. The CDR3 DNA follows: TGTGCCAGCAGTTACAGTTCCTACGAGCAGTACTTC. Amino acid sequence: CASSYSSYEQYF.

The chain joins TRBV19 to TRBJ1-2; D possibly corresponds to TRBD1 (5 bases). Germline V gene data show CDR1 as LNHDA and CDR2 as SQIVND (reference sequence). The ends were cut back, 6 bases at V and 3 bases at J, with 14 bases in the middle. CDR3 length equals 14 residues. CDR3 DNA: TGTGCCAGTAGAAAACAGGCTAAGGACTATGGCTACACCTTC. This sequence encodes CASRKQAKDYGYTF.